These T cell receptor beta chains were read from a single sample in a study of cytomegalovirus exposure and HLA in healthy donors. TCRdb's copy holds only in-frame clones and misses some; the assay was immunoSEQ multiplex PCR. The sample has 100,000 to 150,000 clones; nearly 90% are singletons. Material: PBMCs. Source of these receptors: a woman in her late teens or twenties in good health and CMV-seronegative. Each CDR3 is given with its conserved first and last residue. D genes are given only for firm matches. Rows may omit the clone size; those that give it use once, few, many or a size class.

>NA|TRBV6-5|NA|TRBJ2-1
TGTGCCAGCAGAGAACTAGCAAGATACAATGAGCAGTTCTTC
CASRELARYNEQFF
>NA|TRBV7-2|TRBD1|TRBJ1-2
TGTGCCAGCAGGGGGACAGGGGGCGCCGATATTAGCTATGGCTACACCTTC
CASRGTGGADISYGYTF
>NA|TRBV21-1|NA|TRBJ2-3
TGTGCCAGCAGCACCGTACCTAGCGGGGGGGCAGGAGATACGCAGTATTTT
CASSTVPSGGAGDTQYF
>once|TRBV7-2|TRBD2|TRBJ2-7
TGTGCCAGCAGCTTAGCGTCTAGCGGGGGTCTTCGGGAGCAGTACTTC
CASSLASSGGLREQYF
>NA|TRBV6-1|NA|TRBJ2-5
TGTGCCAGCAGTGATTCCGGGTGGGAGACCCAGTACTTC
CASSDSGWETQYF
>NA|TRBV10-3|NA|TRBJ1-3
TGTGCCATCAGTCCTCCCCAGGGGAGAAACACCATATATTTT
CAISPPQGRNTIYF
>NA|TRBV2|NA|TRBJ1-5
TGTGCCAGCAGTGAGGAGGTTACTAGCAATCAGCCCCAGCATTTT
CASSEEVTSNQPQHF
>NA|TRBV7-2|TRBD1|TRBJ2-7
TGTGCCAGCAGCTCGACGACAGGGCCAATCGAGCAGTACTTC
CASSSTTGPIEQYF
>NA|TRBV7-3|NA|TRBJ1-2
TGTGCCAGCAGCTTAACGGGGGCATATGGCTACACCTTC
CASSLTGAYGYTF
>NA|TRBV9|NA|TRBJ1-4
TGTGCCAGCAGCGCGTCGGGACAAAGTAATGAAAAACTGTTTTTT
CASSASGQSNEKLFF
>NA|TRBV10-2|TRBD2|TRBJ2-1
TGCGCCAGCAGTGAGTTCATAGCGGGGGGAAATGAGCAGTTCTTC
CASSEFIAGGNEQFF
>NA|TRBV5-3|NA|TRBJ1-5
TGTGCCAGAAGCCTTCACGGGGGGAGGCCCCAGCATTTT
CARSLHGGRPQHF
>once|TRBV19|NA|TRBJ1-4
TGTGCCAGTAGTGACAGTATAGCCCCAACTAATGAAAAACTGTTTTTT
CASSDSIAPTNEKLFF
>NA|TRBV7-9|TRBD1|TRBJ1-1
TGTGCCAGCAGCATGGGACAGGGTCACACTGAAGCTTTCTTT
CASSMGQGHTEAFF
>NA|TRBV11-3|NA|TRBJ1-1
TGTGCCAGCAGCTTAGATTCGACAGCTAACACTGAAGCTTTCTTT
CASSLDSTANTEAFF
>NA|TRBV9|NA|TRBJ1-2
TGTGCCAGCAGCGTAGCTCCAGGGGCGAACTATGGCTACACCTTC
CASSVAPGANYGYTF
>NA|TRBV6-6|TRBD2|TRBJ2-3
TGTGCCAGCAGCCTAGGGCTAGCGGGGGCGGGTACGCAGTATTTT
CASSLGLAGAGTQYF
>NA|TRBV13|NA|TRBJ2-7
TGTGCCAGCAGCTTAGGCCGAGGCAGGGTAATCTACGAGCAGTACTTC
CASSLGRGRVIYEQYF
>NA|TRBV6-6|NA|TRBJ2-7
TGTGCCAGCAGTTACGGCCAGGCAACCTACGAGCAGTACTTC
CASSYGQATYEQYF
>NA|TRBV18|TRBD2|TRBJ2-5
TGTGCCAGCTCCCCTGGACTAGCGGGATCCGGGGAGACCCAGTACTTC
CASSPGLAGSGETQYF
>few|TRBV7-9|NA|TRBJ1-1
TGTGCCAGCAGTTGGACTTGGGACACTGAAGCTTTCTTT
CASSWTWDTEAFF
>NA|TRBV7-9|NA|TRBJ1-2
TGTGCCAGCAGAACGAGCCTTGGCTATGGCTACACCTTC
CASRTSLGYGYTF
>NA|TRBV19|TRBD1|TRBJ2-7
TGTGCCAGTAGTATAGGGGACAGGGACTACGAGCAGTACTTC
CASSIGDRDYEQYF
>NA|TRBV18|NA|TRBJ1-2
TGTGCCAGCTCACCACGGACAGCACTACCTAACTATGGCTACACCTTC
CASSPRTALPNYGYTF
>NA|TRBV5-6|NA|TRBJ1-1
TGTGCCACCGAAATCTGGGCGAACACTGAAGCTTTCTTT
CATEIWANTEAFF
>NA|TRBV5-1|TRBD1|TRBJ2-3
TGCGCCAGCAGCTCGAAGGGGGCAAGGAGCCGCACAGATACGCAGTATTTT
CASSSKGARSRTDTQYF
>NA|TRBV7-2|TRBD1|TRBJ1-4
TGTGCCAGCAGCCCCGGGACAGGACAGGAAAAACTGTTTTTT
CASSPGTGQEKLFF
>NA|TRBV6-1|TRBD2|TRBJ2-1
TGTGCCAGCAGTGCTATTACGGGACTAGCGGGGGGGCCACGGAATGAGCAGTTCTTC
CASSAITGLAGGPRNEQFF
>once|TRBV6-5|TRBD1|TRBJ1-1
TGTGCCAGCAGGCTAGACAGGGTTCGCACTGAAGCTTTCTTT
CASRLDRVRTEAFF
>NA|TRBV19|TRBD1|TRBJ1-2
TGTGCCAGTAGTTTGGGACAGGGAACCTATGGCTACACCTTC
CASSLGQGTYGYTF
>few|TRBV10-3|NA|TRBJ1-6
TGTGCCATCAGGGACAGCTCTTTGACACCCCTCCACTTT
CAIRDSSLTPLHF
>NA|TRBV11-3|TRBD1|TRBJ2-1
TGTGCCAGCAGCCCTTACGCGGGACAGGGGTACAATGAGCAGTTCTTC
CASSPYAGQGYNEQFF
>NA|TRBV4-1|NA|TRBJ1-2
TGCGCCAGCAGCCAAGAGGTGGGGGCCGATGGCTACACCTTC
CASSQEVGADGYTF
>NA|TRBV2|NA|TRBJ2-1
TGTGCCAGCACTAGCTCCTACAATGAGCAGTTCTTC
CASTSSYNEQFF
>NA|TRBV7-9|NA|TRBJ2-3
TGTGCCAGCAGCTTAGCGGGGGGTAAAGATACGCAGTATTTT
CASSLAGGKDTQYF
>NA|TRBV6-5|TRBD1|TRBJ2-2
TGTGCCAGCAGTACCAGGGGGCCCGCCGGGGAGCTGTTTTTT
CASSTRGPAGELFF
>NA|TRBV25-1|TRBD1|TRBJ1-3
TGTGCCAGCATACAGGGGACCACCATATATTTT
CASIQGTTIYF
>NA|TRBV11-2|TRBD1|TRBJ1-1
TGTGCCAGCAGCCTCAATCTGTGGACAGGGAAGGAAACTGAAGCTTTCTTT
CASSLNLWTGKETEAFF
>NA|TRBV7-9|NA|TRBJ1-6
TGTGCCAGCAGCTTCGGCCGGGGTAGTAATTCACCCCTCCACTTT
CASSFGRGSNSPLHF
>NA|TRBV19|TRBD1|TRBJ1-6
TGTGCCAGCTCGACAGGGTCGGCCTATAATTCACCCCTCCACTTT
CASSTGSAYNSPLHF
>NA|TRBV19|NA|TRBJ1-2
TGTGCTAGTAGTATTGGCGTCGGGTCCGGCTACACCTTC
CASSIGVGSGYTF
>NA|TRBV27|TRBD2|TRBJ2-1
TGTGCCAGCAGTTTTTTTCCTAGCGGGGGAAGGAATGAGCAGTTCTTC
CASSFFPSGGRNEQFF